The TCR beta chain under discussion was sequenced for a study of blood T cell repertoires in COVID-19. Study at large: Samples taken during acute and convalescent COVID-19 were collected in the United States, Italy and Spain.

The CDR3 sequence is 16 residues long. The germline V gene encodes CDR1 SGHTS and CDR2 YDEGEE. Trimming shortened V by 3 bases and J by 0 bases, and 13 bases separated the two germline ends. Clones were read by immunoSEQ multiplex PCR, and TCRdb kept only the in-frame ones, dropping some. The sample lists around 280,000 clones; around 87% were seen once. The chain employs TRBV5-8 and TRBJ1-5; D is possibly TRBD1 (5 bases). Sequencing was carried out using PBMCs or T cells enriched from blood (not recorded which). This TCR derives from a woman under 30 with acute COVID-19. The CDR3 region is CASSSRQQLSNQPQHF. The CDR3 nucleotides read TGTGCCAGCAGCTCCAGACAGCAACTTAGCAATCAGCCCCAGCATTTT.